The T cell receptor (beta chain) described here comes from a study of human T cells and chemical hapten exposure. Study in general: Patch tests put 0.01% DPC on the upper back, read at 6 days.

The sample holds many counts of this clonotype. Time point of the sample: patch test 1, 2 weeks after DPC sensitization. Stated treatment: therapeutic diphenylcyclopropenone sensitization with weekly scalp DPC. Total RNA was isolated from whole blood that had not been fractionated. Using its own MiXCR run on the RACE reads, TCRdb lists one record per CDR3 protein. The sample lists approximately 43,000 distinct CDR3 sequences, under 4.5% occurring once. V gave up 1 base and J gave up 5 bases, with 12 bases separating them. Germline V gene lookup returns CDR1 LGHNA and CDR2 YSLEER. CDR3 length: 15 amino acids.

The chain joins TRBV4-3 to TRBJ2-1; maybe TRBD1 (5 bases). This clonotype was obtained from a man aged 50 to 60 with alopecia areata. Some clones in this sample may be carry-over from other donors' samples. The specimen was whole blood, collected in connection with sensitization to the hapten diphenylcyclopropenone (DPC). In DNA, the CDR3 is TGCGCCAGCAGCCAAGTCCCGAGACAGCACAATGAGCAGTTCTTC. Residues: CASSQVPRQHNEQFF.